What follows describes a single T cell receptor beta chain. The antigen is undetermined. V dropped 5 bases and J dropped 1; count of bases not matched to a gene: 5. Germline CDR1 and CDR2: SQVTM and ANQGSEA. This CDR3 has 15 residues. These data come from a study of shared clonotypes between healthy human individuals. Across the study: Researchers drew samples from a couple of women and a few men aged 18 to 49. Study results and limitations: Generation of non-shared clonotypes was less probable than generation of clonotypes shared by all four donors. The naive CD4 repertoires of several donors were compared, and around 4.7% of clonotypes were shared.

Here immunoSEQ multiplex PCR was the method, and the copy in TCRdb shows in-frame clones only, minus some. The sample shows roughly 1.4 million clones, 97% to 99% of them seen only once. The V gene is TRBV29-1, the J gene TRBJ2-1; 10 bases are a match to TRBD2. The receptor was derived from a man aged 30 to 39 in good health. The sequencing sample was made of naive CD4+ T cells sorted from blood. Subset: CD45RA+ positively selected. The CDR3 region is CSVTSSGRSYNEQFF. The CDR3 bases are TGCAGCGTTACCAGTAGCGGGAGGTCCTACAATGAGCAGTTCTTC.